In its sample, the clone carrying this TCR beta chain was seen a few times. The CDR3 totals 12 residues. V dropped 4 bases and J dropped 1 base, with 5 bases sitting between them. The germline V gene has CDR1 SGHRS and CDR2 YFSETQ. The sample comes from a study of blood T cell repertoires in COVID-19. Clinical histories supplied by participants themselves formed the basis of cohort assignment. The table came from immunoSEQ multiplex PCR; TCRdb's copy has only in-frame clones and leaves some out. The sample contains about 230,000 clones, over 85% of which appear only once. The sample comprised PBMCs or T cells enriched from blood (not recorded which). The sequence derives from a woman aged 25-40 years with acute COVID-19. J is TRBJ1-2 and V is TRBV5-1; no clear D. CDR3 region: CASSPLNYGYTF. CDR3 bases: TGCGCCAGCAGCCCCCTTAACTATGGCTACACCTTC.